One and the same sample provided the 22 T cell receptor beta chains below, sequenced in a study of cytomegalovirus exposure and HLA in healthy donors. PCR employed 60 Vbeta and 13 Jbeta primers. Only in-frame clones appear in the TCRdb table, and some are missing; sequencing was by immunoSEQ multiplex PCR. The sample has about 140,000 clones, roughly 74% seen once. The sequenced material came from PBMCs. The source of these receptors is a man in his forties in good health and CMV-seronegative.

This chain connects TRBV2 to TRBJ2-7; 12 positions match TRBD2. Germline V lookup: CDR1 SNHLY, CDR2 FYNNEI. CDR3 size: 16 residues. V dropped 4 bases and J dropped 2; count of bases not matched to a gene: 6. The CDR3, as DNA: TGTGCCAGCAGTGGACTAGCGGGGGCCCTCCCCTACGAGCAGTACTTC. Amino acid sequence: CASSGLAGALPYEQYF. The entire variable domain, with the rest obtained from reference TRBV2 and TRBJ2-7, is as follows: EPEVTQTPSHQVTQMGQEVILRCVPISNHLYFYWYRQILGQKVEFLVSFYNNEISEKSEIFDDQFSVERPDGSNFTLKIRSTKLEDSAMYFCASSGLAGALPYEQYFGPGTRLTVT.

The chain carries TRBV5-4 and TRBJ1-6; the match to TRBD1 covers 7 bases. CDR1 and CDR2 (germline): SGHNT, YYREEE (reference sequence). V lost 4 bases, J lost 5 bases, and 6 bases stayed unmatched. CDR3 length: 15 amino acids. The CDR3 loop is CASSTSRGDNSPLHF. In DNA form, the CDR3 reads TGTGCCAGCAGCACTTCCAGGGGGGATAATTCACCCCTCCACTTT.

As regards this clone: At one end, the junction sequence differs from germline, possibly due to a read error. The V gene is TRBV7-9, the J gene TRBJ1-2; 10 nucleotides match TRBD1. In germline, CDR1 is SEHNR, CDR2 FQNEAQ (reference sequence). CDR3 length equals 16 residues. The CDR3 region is CSSSSGQGGIHYGYTF. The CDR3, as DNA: TGTTCCAGCAGCTCAGGACAGGGGGGCATTCACTATGGCTACACCTTC.

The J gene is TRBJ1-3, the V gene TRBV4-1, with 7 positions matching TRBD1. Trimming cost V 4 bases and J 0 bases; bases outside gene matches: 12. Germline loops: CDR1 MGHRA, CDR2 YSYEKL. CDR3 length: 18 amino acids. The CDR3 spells CASSPPLRGALSGNTIYF. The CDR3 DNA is TGCGCCAGCAGCCCTCCCCTCAGGGGGGCCCTCTCTGGAAACACCATATATTTT.

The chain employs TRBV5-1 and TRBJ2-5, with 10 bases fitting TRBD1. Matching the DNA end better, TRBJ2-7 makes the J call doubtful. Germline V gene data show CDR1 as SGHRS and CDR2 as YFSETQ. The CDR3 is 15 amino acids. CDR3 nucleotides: TGCGCCAGCAGCCAGGGGGGGACAGGGGCCTACGAGCAGTACTTC. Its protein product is CASSQGGTGAYEQYF.

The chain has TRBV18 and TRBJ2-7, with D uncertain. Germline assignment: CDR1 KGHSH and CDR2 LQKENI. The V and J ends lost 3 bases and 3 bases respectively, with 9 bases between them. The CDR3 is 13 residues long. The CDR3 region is CASSPGSIYEQYF. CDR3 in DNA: TGTGCCAGCTCACCGGGCAGCATCTACGAGCAGTACTTC.

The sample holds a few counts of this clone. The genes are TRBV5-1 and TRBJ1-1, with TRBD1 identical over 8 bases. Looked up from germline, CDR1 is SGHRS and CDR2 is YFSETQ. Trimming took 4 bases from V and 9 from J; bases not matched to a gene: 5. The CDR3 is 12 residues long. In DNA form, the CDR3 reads TGCGCCAGCAGCCCACAGGGGGAGCAAGCTTTCTTT. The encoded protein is CASSPQGEQAFF.

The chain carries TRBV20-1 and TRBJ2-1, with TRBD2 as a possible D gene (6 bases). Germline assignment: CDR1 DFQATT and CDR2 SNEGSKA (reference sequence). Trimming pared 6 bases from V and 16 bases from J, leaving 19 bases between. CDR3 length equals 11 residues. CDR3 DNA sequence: TGCAGTGCCCCGACTAGAGGGATGCAATTCTTC. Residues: CSAPTRGMQFF.

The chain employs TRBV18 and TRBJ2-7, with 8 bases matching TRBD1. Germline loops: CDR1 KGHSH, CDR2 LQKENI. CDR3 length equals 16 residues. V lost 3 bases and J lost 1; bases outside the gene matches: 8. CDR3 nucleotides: TGTGCCAGCTCACCGGGCAGCGGACAGGGTTCCTACGAGCAGTACTTC. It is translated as CASSPGSGQGSYEQYF.

CDR3 DNA: TGTGCCAGCAGCTTACCGGGAAGGGCCAATGCAGTCACTGAAGCTTTCTTT. Translation: CASSLPGRANAVTEAFF. This chain joins TRBV7-9 and TRBJ1-1; no reliable D call. Trimming took off 2 bases at V and 4 bases at J, with 20 bases between the two ends. The CDR3 extends over 17 amino acids. Germline values: CDR1 SEHNR, CDR2 FQNEAQ (reference sequence).

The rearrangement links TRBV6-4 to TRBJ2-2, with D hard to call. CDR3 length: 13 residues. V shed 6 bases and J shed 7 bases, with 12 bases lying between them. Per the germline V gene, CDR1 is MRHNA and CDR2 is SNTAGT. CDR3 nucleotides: TGTGCCAGCAGACCAGACTCATACGGGGAGCTGTTTTTT. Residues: CASRPDSYGELFF.

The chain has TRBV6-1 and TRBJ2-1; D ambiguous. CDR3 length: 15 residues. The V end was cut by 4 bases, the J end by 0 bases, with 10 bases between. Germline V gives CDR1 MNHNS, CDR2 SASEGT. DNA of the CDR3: TGTGCCAGCAGTGCTTCTACCCGCTCCTACAATGAGCAGTTCTTC. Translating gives CASSASTRSYNEQFF.

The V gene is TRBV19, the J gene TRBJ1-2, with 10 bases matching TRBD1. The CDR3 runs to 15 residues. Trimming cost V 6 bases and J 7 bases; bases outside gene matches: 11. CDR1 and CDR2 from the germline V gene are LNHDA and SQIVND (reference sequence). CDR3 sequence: CASSATTGGNGGYTF. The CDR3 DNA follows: TGTGCCAGTAGCGCCACGACAGGGGGCAACGGTGGCTACACCTTC. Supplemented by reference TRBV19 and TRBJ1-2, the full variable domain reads DGGITQSPKYLFRKEGQNVTLSCEQNLNHDAMYWYRQDPGQGLRLIYYSQIVNDFQKGDIAEGYSVSREKKESFPLTVTSAQKNPTAFYLCASSATTGGNGGYTFGSGTRLTVV.

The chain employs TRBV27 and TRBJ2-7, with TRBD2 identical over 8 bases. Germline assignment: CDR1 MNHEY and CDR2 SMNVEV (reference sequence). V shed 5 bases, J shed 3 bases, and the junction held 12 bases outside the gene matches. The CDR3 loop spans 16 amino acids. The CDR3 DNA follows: TGTGCCAGCAGTCCAAGTAGCGGGGAGTCCTACTACGAGCAGTACTTC. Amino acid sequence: CASSPSSGESYYEQYF.

CDR3 DNA sequence: TGTGCCAGCAGCTTAGCCCTAGGGGGCTGGGCAACTAATGAAAAACTGTTTTTT. This encodes CASSLALGGWATNEKLFF. The rearrangement uses TRBV7-8 and TRBJ1-4; 7 positions match TRBD1. Germline loops: CDR1 SGHVS, CDR2 FQNEAQ. There are 18 residues in the CDR3. With V trimmed by 0 bases and J by 0 bases, 7 bases remained unmatched. Based on the CDR3 plus reference TRBV7-8 and TRBJ1-4, the full variable domain is GAGVSQSPRYKVAKRGQDVALRCDPISGHVSLFWYQQALGQGPEFLTYFQNEAQLDKSGLPSDRFFAERPEGSVSTLKIQRTQQEDSAVYLCASSLALGGWATNEKLFFGSGTQLSVL.

The CDR3 nucleotides read TGTGCCAGCAGTTTTGAGGTAGCGGAACTCGGCTACTACGAGCAGTACTTC. This gives the protein CASSFEVAELGYYEQYF. The V and J genes are TRBV28 and TRBJ2-7; D might be TRBD2 (6 bases). The germline V gene has CDR1 MDHEN and CDR2 SYDVKM. The CDR3 spans 17 residues. The V end was cut by 3 bases, the J end by 3 bases, with 21 bases between.

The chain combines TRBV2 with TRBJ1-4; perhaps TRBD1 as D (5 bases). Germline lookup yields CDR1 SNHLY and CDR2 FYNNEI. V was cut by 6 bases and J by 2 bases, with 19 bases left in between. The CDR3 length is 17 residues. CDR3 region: CASRNVPGGRTNEKLFF. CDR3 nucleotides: TGTGCCAGCAGAAACGTCCCGGGGGGAAGGACTAATGAAAAACTGTTTTTT.

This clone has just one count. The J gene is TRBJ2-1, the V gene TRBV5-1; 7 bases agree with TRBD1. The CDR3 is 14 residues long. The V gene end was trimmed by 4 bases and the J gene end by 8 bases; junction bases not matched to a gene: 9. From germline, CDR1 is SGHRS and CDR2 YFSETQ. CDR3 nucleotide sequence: TGCGCCAGCAGCAGGGATACAGGGGTCGATGAGCAGTTCTTC. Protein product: CASSRDTGVDEQFF. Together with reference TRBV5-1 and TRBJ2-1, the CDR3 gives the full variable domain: KAGVTQTPRYLIKTRGQQVTLSCSPISGHRSVSWYQQTPGQGLQFLFEYFSETQRNKGNFPGRFSGRQFSNSRSEMNVSTLELGDSALYLCASSRDTGVDEQFFGPGTRLTVL.

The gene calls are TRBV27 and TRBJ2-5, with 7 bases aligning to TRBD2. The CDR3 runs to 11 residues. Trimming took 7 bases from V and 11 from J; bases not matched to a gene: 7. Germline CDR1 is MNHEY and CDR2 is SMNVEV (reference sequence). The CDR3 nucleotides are TGTGCCAGCACCCGGGGGGTAGAGCAGTACTTC. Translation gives CASTRGVEQYF.

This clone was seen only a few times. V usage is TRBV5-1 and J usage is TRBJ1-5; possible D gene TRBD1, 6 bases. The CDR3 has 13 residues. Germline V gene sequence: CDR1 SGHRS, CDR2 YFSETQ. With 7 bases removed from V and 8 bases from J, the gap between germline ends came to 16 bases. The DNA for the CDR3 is TGCGCCAGCGCAGGGGATCAGGGCGAGCCCCAGCATTTT. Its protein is CASAGDQGEPQHF.

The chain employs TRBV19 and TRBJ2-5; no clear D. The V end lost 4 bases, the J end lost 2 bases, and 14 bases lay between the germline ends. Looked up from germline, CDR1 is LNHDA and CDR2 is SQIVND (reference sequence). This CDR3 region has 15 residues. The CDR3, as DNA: TGTGCCAGTAGTAGACGTCGAGGCGGACAAGAGACCCAGTACTTC. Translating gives CASSRRRGGQETQYF.

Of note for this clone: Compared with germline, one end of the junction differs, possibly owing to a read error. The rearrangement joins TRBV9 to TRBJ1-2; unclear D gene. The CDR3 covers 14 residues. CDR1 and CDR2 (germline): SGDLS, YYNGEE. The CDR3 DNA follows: TGTGCCAGCAGCGTAGTAGACTGGCGGAAAGGCTACCCCTTC. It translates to CASSVVDWRKGYPF.